A single sample gave rise to the 26 T cell receptor beta chains below, sequenced in a study of cytomegalovirus exposure and HLA in healthy donors. The PCR had 60 Vbeta and 13 Jbeta primers. Repertoires were generated with immunoSEQ multiplex PCR, while TCRdb's copy carries only in-frame clones and drops some. The table includes approximately 140,000 clones, about 78% detected once. Sequencing was done on a sample of PBMCs. The origin of the receptors is a human donor in good health.

The V call is TRBV6-1, the J call TRBJ1-1, with 9 bases matching TRBD1. The CDR3 spans 13 residues. With V trimmed by 9 bases and J by 5 bases, 7 bases remained unmatched. CDR1 MNHNS and CDR2 SASEGT come from the germline V gene. For the CDR3, the DNA is TGTGCCAGTGACAGGGGGGTTACTACTGAAGCTTTCTTT. Translation: CASDRGVTTEAFF.

This clone was observed a few times. This chain joins TRBV6-1 and TRBJ2-3, with a weak D call TRBD1 (6 bases). In germline, CDR1 is MNHNS, CDR2 SASEGT. V lost 4 bases and J lost 1, with 15 bases in between. The CDR3 contains 16 residues. The chain's CDR3 is CASSVDSLGGTDTQYF. In DNA form, the CDR3 reads TGTGCCAGCAGTGTGGACAGCCTTGGGGGCACAGATACGCAGTATTTT.

As regards this clone: The same CDR3 can be traced to other DNA sequences in this sample. The chain combines TRBV6-5 with TRBJ2-7; 13 nucleotides agree with TRBD2. Trimming took 5 bases from V and 3 from J; bases not matched to a gene: 1. The germline CDR1 and CDR2 sequences are MNHEY and SVGAGI. The CDR3 covers 14 residues. The CDR3 sequence is CASSRTSGSYEQYF. In nucleotides, the CDR3 is TGTGCCAGCAGTCGGACTAGCGGGAGCTACGAGCAGTACTTC.

The genes are TRBV7-2 and TRBJ2-3; D is unresolved. V shed 1 base and J shed 6 bases, with 5 bases lying between them. The CDR3 runs to 12 residues. The germline gives CDR1 SGHTA, CDR2 FQGNSA. In nucleotides, the CDR3 is TGTGCCAGCAGCTTAGGAGTGGATACGCAGTATTTT. Amino acid sequence: CASSLGVDTQYF.

With respect to this clone: One end of the junction varies from germline; a read error may be responsible. The chain links TRBV7-9 to TRBJ2-7; TRBD2 might be the D (6 bases). Germline V lookup: CDR1 SEHNR, CDR2 FQNEAQ (reference sequence). CDR3 length equals 12 residues. The CDR3 DNA is TGTTCCAGCAGCCCGGGAGCCTACGAGCAGTACTTC. Translated, it gives CSSSPGAYEQYF. The entire variable domain, with the rest obtained from reference TRBV7-9 and TRBJ2-7, is as follows: DTGVSQNPRHKITKRGQNVTFRCDPISEHNRLYWYRQTLGQGPEFLTYFQNEAQLEKSRLLSDRFSAERPKGSFSTLEIQRTEQGDSAMYLCSSSPGAYEQYFGPGTRLTVT.

The chain recombines TRBV27 with TRBJ2-2; 10 bases are shared with TRBD2. This CDR3 region has 15 residues. Germline V CDR1 and CDR2: MNHEY, SMNVEV (reference sequence). With 10 bases clipped from V and 6 bases from J, the junction kept 11 bases outside the gene matches. The CDR3 loop is CATASGGAASGELFF. DNA of the CDR3: TGTGCCACCGCTAGCGGGGGAGCGGCGTCCGGGGAGCTGTTTTTT.

This clone has only one observation. The genes are TRBV9 and TRBJ2-3; 7 nucleotides agree with TRBD2. Germline lookup yields CDR1 SGDLS and CDR2 YYNGEE. This CDR3 spans 16 amino acids. Trimming removed 6 bases from V and 1 base from J; junction bases left unmatched: 11. CDR3 DNA: TGTGCCAGCACCATGAACCAACGGGGGGGCACAGATACGCAGTATTTT. This codes for CASTMNQRGGTDTQYF.

The gene calls are TRBV7-3 and TRBJ2-2, with unresolved D. Germline V gives CDR1 SGHTA, CDR2 FQGTGA. V was trimmed by 1 base and J by 4 bases, leaving 10 bases between them. The CDR3 length is 15 residues. The CDR3 sequence is CASSLNAGRTGELFF. The CDR3 coding sequence is TGTGCCAGCAGCTTAAATGCAGGCCGCACCGGGGAGCTGTTTTTT.

The genes are TRBV2 and TRBJ2-2; tentative D call: TRBD2 (6 bases). This CDR3 has 14 residues. The V gene's germline CDR1 is SNHLY and CDR2 FYNNEI. The V end lost 7 bases, the J end lost 1 base, and 10 bases lay between the germline ends. The CDR3 nucleotides read TGTGCCAGCATTACCGGGGGGAACACCGGGGAGCTGTTTTTT. Protein sequence: CASITGGNTGELFF.

This clone was detected a few times. The chain carries TRBV21-1 and TRBJ1-5; the listed D gene, TRBD1, was not tested against the DNA. TRBV21-1 is classified as a pseudogene. The CDR3 runs 16 residues. The CDR3 spells CASSKEGGQARDPQHF. CDR3 DNA: TGTGCCAGCAGCAAAGAAGGGGGACAGGCCCGAGATCCCCAGCATTTT.

This clone was seen a few times. The chain recombines TRBV10-2 with TRBJ2-2, with TRBD1 matching 7 bases. In germline, CDR1 is WSHSY, CDR2 SAAADI. J gave up 0 bases and V 6 bases, and 10 bases lay outside the gene matches. This CDR3 spans 17 amino acids. The CDR3 nucleotides are TGCGCCAGCAGCGGACGACAGGGCCCCGCGAACACCGGGGAGCTGTTTTTT. Residues: CASSGRQGPANTGELFF.

The chain recombines TRBV5-1 with TRBJ2-3, with TRBD2 identical over 10 bases. This CDR3 has 16 residues. Losses at the gene ends were 0 bases for V and 2 bases for J; bases not matched to a gene: 3. Germline V CDR1 and CDR2: SGHRS, YFSETQ. The CDR3: CASSLGSGGATDTQYF. CDR3 in DNA: TGCGCCAGCAGCTTGGGCAGCGGGGGGGCCACAGATACGCAGTATTTT.

The chain employs TRBV6-5 and TRBJ2-1, with 8 bases identical to TRBD1. CDR3 length: 15 residues. Germline values: CDR1 MNHEY, CDR2 SVGAGI. V lost 5 bases and J lost 5; bases outside the gene matches: 8. The CDR3 is CASSTPGQDNNEQFF. Written as DNA, the CDR3 is TGTGCCAGCAGTACACCGGGACAGGATAACAATGAGCAGTTCTTC.

The J gene is TRBJ2-1, the V gene TRBV9, with unresolved D. CDR1 is SGDLS, CDR2 YYNGEE, per germline. Deletions cut 3 bases from V and 8 bases from J, with 6 bases between. This CDR3 is built from 11 residues. CDR3 amino acids: CASSGTDEQFF. CDR3 nucleotide sequence: TGTGCCAGCAGCGGCACGGATGAGCAGTTCTTC.

This chain joins TRBV2 and TRBJ2-3; 8 bases map to TRBD1. J gave up 6 bases and V 8 bases, and 10 bases lay outside the gene matches. The germline CDR1 and CDR2 sequences are SNHLY and FYNNEI. The CDR3 sequence is 14 residues long. Written as DNA, the CDR3 is TGTGCCAGCTTCAGGACAGGGCAAGGTGATACGCAGTATTTT. Translated: CASFRTGQGDTQYF. The whole variable domain, filled in from reference TRBV2 and TRBJ2-3, reads EPEVTQTPSHQVTQMGQEVILRCVPISNHLYFYWYRQILGQKVEFLVSFYNNEISEKSEIFDDQFSVERPDGSNFTLKIRSTKLEDSAMYFCASFRTGQGDTQYFGPGTRLTVL.

V gene TRBV6-1 combines with J gene TRBJ2-3; tentatively, D is TRBD2 (6 bases). Germline V gene data show CDR1 as MNHNS and CDR2 as SASEGT. The CDR3 consists of 14 residues. Trimming removed 6 bases from V and 6 bases from J, with 16 bases in between. The CDR3 DNA follows: TGTGCCAGCAGCACGGGAGTCCCGTCGGATACGCAGTATTTT. Its translation: CASSTGVPSDTQYF.

CDR3 sequence (DNA): TGTGCCAGCAGTGATCCCCGCAGGAGCGGGGTATACAATGAGCAGTTCTTC. Protein sequence: CASSDPRRSGVYNEQFF. V gene TRBV6-1 combines with J gene TRBJ2-1; 7 bases fit TRBD2. Trimming took 3 bases from V and 4 from J; bases not matched to a gene: 12. There are 17 residues in the CDR3. CDR1 and CDR2 (germline): MNHNS, SASEGT.

This clone has a handful of counts. The chain links TRBV7-2 to TRBJ2-1; 13 bases are a match to TRBD2. V was pared by 3 bases and J by 6 bases, with 8 bases of the junction left unmatched. Germline-derived CDR1 and CDR2 are SGHTA and FQGNSA. The CDR3 is 17 residues long. CDR3 loop: CASSFLLLAGGPNEQFF. The CDR3 region has the DNA TGTGCCAGCAGCTTCCTCTTACTAGCGGGGGGGCCCAATGAGCAGTTCTTC.

The chain is built from TRBV6-1 and TRBJ2-5; possibly TRBD1 for D (5 bases). Germline-derived CDR1 and CDR2 are MNHNS and SASEGT. The CDR3 is 11 amino acids. V shed 5 bases and J shed 7 bases, with 8 bases lying between them. As DNA, the CDR3 is TGTGCCAGCAGTAACCAGGGGACCCAGTACTTC. Encoded protein: CASSNQGTQYF.

The chain has TRBV28 and TRBJ2-7; 8 bases agree with TRBD2. Germline V gene lookup returns CDR1 MDHEN and CDR2 SYDVKM. The CDR3 spans 17 residues. Trimming took 6 bases from V and 2 from J; bases not matched to a gene: 15. CDR3 protein: CASSSTSGGLAAYEQYF. The DNA of the CDR3 is TGTGCCAGCAGCTCCACCTCGGGGGGGTTAGCGGCCTACGAGCAGTACTTC.

As to this clone: The junction differs from germline at one of its ends, possibly a read error. The rearrangement links TRBV7-7 to TRBJ2-7, with 8 bases lining up with TRBD2. This CDR3 has 15 residues. CDR1 is SSHAT and CDR2 is FNYEAQ in the germline V gene (reference sequence). The CDR3 DNA sequence: TGTGCTAGCAGCTACGGACTAGCTGAAACCTACGAGCAGTACTTC. The encoded protein is CASSYGLAETYEQYF.

The chain's CDR3 is CASTGGVQRETQYF. Here the CDR3 DNA reads TGTGCCAGCACCGGAGGGGTCCAGCGGGAGACCCAGTACTTC. The V and J genes are TRBV25-1 and TRBJ2-5; D is possibly TRBD2 (6 bases). The V end lost 7 bases, the J end lost 5 bases, and 17 bases lay between the germline ends. The germline V gene encodes CDR1 MGHDK and CDR2 SYGVNS. The CDR3 is made up of 14 amino acids.

The CDR3 nucleotides are TGTGCCAGCTCACCCTTCGGGACAGGGCTACTCAATCAGCCCCAGCATTTT. Translating it yields CASSPFGTGLLNQPQHF. The chain carries TRBV18 and TRBJ1-5; 9 positions match TRBD1. The CDR3 has 17 residues. Germline CDR1 KGHSH, CDR2 LQKENI. The trim removed 3 bases at V and 3 bases at J, leaving 9 bases unmatched. Complete variable domain (other parts from reference TRBV18 and TRBJ1-5): NAGVMQNPRHLVRRRGQEARLRCSPMKGHSHVYWYRQLPEEGLKFMVYLQKENIIDESGMPKERFSAEFPKEGPSILRIQQVVRGDSAAYFCASSPFGTGLLNQPQHFGDGTRLSIL.

The genes are TRBV4-2 and TRBJ2-7; TRBD1 aligns across 9 bases. CDR3 length: 16 residues. The germline CDR1 and CDR2 sequences are LGHNA and YNFKEQ. The junction had 9 bases not matched to a gene; V was cut back by 5 bases and J by 1 base. In DNA form, the CDR3 reads TGTGCCAGCAGCTTCGTGGGGACAGGGCCTTCCTACGAGCAGTACTTC. Amino acids: CASSFVGTGPSYEQYF.

The genes are TRBV5-1 and TRBJ1-2; the D is unclear. V dropped 1 base and J dropped 8 bases, with 9 bases sitting between them. Germline values: CDR1 SGHRS, CDR2 YFSETQ. This CDR3 has 12 amino acids. The CDR3 reads CASSLTGSGYTF. DNA of the CDR3: TGCGCCAGCAGCTTGACGGGGAGCGGCTACACCTTC. Based on the CDR3 plus reference TRBV5-1 and TRBJ1-2, the full variable domain is KAGVTQTPRYLIKTRGQQVTLSCSPISGHRSVSWYQQTPGQGLQFLFEYFSETQRNKGNFPGRFSGRQFSNSRSEMNVSTLELGDSALYLCASSLTGSGYTFGSGTRLTVV.

The table lists this clone with a count of one. V is TRBV6-6 and J is TRBJ2-5; no definite D call. This CDR3 contains 12 residues. Trimming took off 7 bases at V and 5 bases at J, with 11 bases between the two ends. CDR1 is MNHNY and CDR2 is SVGAGI in the germline V gene (reference sequence). The CDR3 DNA reads as TGTGCCAGCACTCACCGGCGGGAGACCCAGTACTTC. Amino acid sequence: CASTHRRETQYF.